The 24 T cell receptor beta chains below come from one sample, sequenced in a study of patients and donors after allogeneic stem cell transplantation (dated by TCRdb to the early 2020s). The method was RT-PCR. Sequencing instrument: NextSeq 550. The public reads were reprocessed in TCRdb via fastp at Q25 and MiXCR, keeping in-frame beta chains. Rows are combined by CDR3 protein, so each entry shows the most common genes and DNA. This sample holds 410,000 or so distinct CDR3 sequences; 16% were observed only once. The ten largest clones capture 7% to 7.5% of the sample. What was sequenced was blood, either unsorted or a sorted T cell fraction (not recorded which). Receptor source: a human donor who was either an allogeneic HSCT recipient or a stem cell or donor lymphocyte infusion donor (not recorded which). It is not recorded whose cells these are; they may come from a transplant donor.

Concerning this clonotype: Possible read error: a much larger clone is one base away. The rearrangement links TRBV15 to TRBJ2-2; 9 bases fit TRBD2. The CDR3 totals 13 residues. Looked up from germline, CDR1 is LNHNV and CDR2 is YYDKDF (reference sequence). V lost 10 bases, J lost 4 bases, and 4 bases stayed unmatched. In nucleotides, the CDR3 is TGTGCCATAGGCGGGAGGGTCACCGGGGAGCTGTTTTTT. Protein product: CAIGGRVTGELFF.

This clonotype was seen only a few times. The CDR3 protein is CASSPQGNTGELFF. The DNA for the CDR3 is TGTGCCAGCAGTCCCCAGGGAAACACCGGGGAGCTGTTTTTT. The chain is built from TRBV27 and TRBJ2-2; possibly TRBD1 for D (5 bases). CDR1 MNHEY and CDR2 SMNVEV come from the germline V gene (reference sequence). The CDR3 has 14 residues. With 5 bases removed from V and 2 bases from J, the gap between germline ends came to 9 bases.

The V call is TRBV6-2 or TRBV6-3, the J call TRBJ2-1, with 8 nucleotides matching TRBD2. Germline-derived CDR1 and CDR2 are MNHEY and SVGEGT. The V gene end was trimmed by 4 bases and the J gene end by 8 bases; junction bases not matched to a gene: 13. The length of the CDR3 is 16 residues. The CDR3 DNA is TGTGCCAGCAGTTTGCCCTCGGGACTAGGGGTCTATGAGCAGTTCTTC. Encoded protein: CASSLPSGLGVYEQFF.

This chain connects TRBV4-1 to TRBJ1-2, with 8 bases fitting TRBD1. The V gene's germline CDR1 is MGHRA and CDR2 YSYEKL. This CDR3 comprises 16 residues. The ends lost 4 bases at V and 4 bases at J; junction bases unmatched: 11. This CDR3 is CASSLSLGTGPYGYTF. CDR3 nucleotides: TGCGCCAGCAGCCTCTCTTTAGGGACAGGACCCTATGGCTACACCTTC.

The rearrangement joins TRBV4-3 to TRBJ2-6; D is undetermined. Germline lookup yields CDR1 LGHNA and CDR2 YSLEER. Trimming took 0 bases from V and 0 from J, leaving 12 bases between them. The CDR3 runs to 18 residues. The CDR3 is CASSQDLEQISGANVLTF. For the CDR3, the DNA is TGCGCCAGCAGCCAAGACTTAGAACAGATCTCTGGGGCCAACGTCCTGACTTTC.

The chain is built from TRBV12-3 or TRBV12-4 and TRBJ1-2, with D possibly being TRBD1 (6 bases). V gave up 6 bases and J gave up 8 bases, with 13 bases separating them. CDR3 length equals 12 residues. CDR3 region: CASSQYRDGYTF. The CDR3 DNA is TGTGCCAGCAGCCAATACAGGGACGGCTACACCTTC.

This clonotype was seen more than once but under ten times. The chain joins TRBV15 to TRBJ1-1, with 7 bases identical to TRBD1. Germline V gives CDR1 LNHNV, CDR2 YYDKDF (reference sequence). V lost 1 base and J lost 10; bases outside the gene matches: 12. CDR3 length: 15 amino acids. The CDR3 region is CATSRAVRGGLGAFF. The CDR3 DNA reads TGTGCCACCAGCAGAGCCGTGAGAGGGGGCCTGGGAGCTTTCTTT.

In this sample, this clonotype turned up a few times. The genes are TRBV24-1 and TRBJ2-2, with D possibly being TRBD1 (5 bases). Trimming removed 8 bases from V and 3 bases from J, with 9 bases in between. Germline-derived CDR1 and CDR2 are KGHDR and SFDVKD. The CDR3 consists of 13 residues. CDR3 nucleotide sequence: TGTGCCACCAAGAAAGGGGACACCGGGGAGCTGTTTTTT. This translates into CATKKGDTGELFF.

This chain connects TRBV7-9 to TRBJ2-3; 7 bases align to TRBD1. The CDR3 has 13 amino acids. From germline, CDR1 is SEHNR and CDR2 FQNEAQ (reference sequence). The J segment lost 3 bases and the V segment lost 5 bases, leaving 2 bases of the junction unmatched. Written as DNA, the CDR3 is TGTGCCAGCAGCGGGACAGAGACAGATACGCAGTATTTT. It codes for CASSGTETDTQYF.

This chain joins TRBV5-1 and TRBJ1-3, with D uncertain. Germline CDR1 SGHRS, CDR2 YFSETQ. The CDR3 contains 14 residues. With 4 bases removed from V and 4 bases from J, the gap between germline ends came to 12 bases. The CDR3, as DNA: TGCGCCAGCAGCCTACTCGAGTCCGGAAACACCATATATTTT. Its translation: CASSLLESGNTIYF.

The rearrangement links TRBV2 to TRBJ2-3; TRBD1 aligns across 9 bases. The J segment lost 6 bases and the V segment lost 6 bases, leaving 7 bases of the junction unmatched. Per the germline V gene, CDR1 is SNHLY and CDR2 is FYNNEI. There are 14 residues in the CDR3. This CDR3 reads CASRGTGQIDTQYF. CDR3 nucleotides: TGTGCCAGCAGAGGGACAGGGCAAATCGATACGCAGTATTTT.

This clonotype has only a few counts. The V call is TRBV27, the J call TRBJ1-4; D might be TRBD1 (5 bases). Germline lookup yields CDR1 MNHEY and CDR2 SMNVEV (reference sequence). The CDR3 extends over 12 amino acids. V lost 5 bases and J lost 13, with 14 bases in between. For the CDR3, the DNA is TGTGCCAGCAGTAACCCAGGGTTCGGACTGTTTTTT. Protein: CASSNPGFGLFF.

This clonotype occurred a few times. V and J are TRBV10-3 and TRBJ1-5; tentative D call: TRBD1 (5 bases). CDR1 ENHRY and CDR2 SYGVKD come from the germline V gene. V gave up 4 bases and J gave up 6 bases, with 13 bases separating them. The CDR3 totals 14 residues. As DNA, the CDR3 is TGTGCCATCAGTGCCGAGGATAGGGGTCAGCCCCAGCATTTT. It codes for CAISAEDRGQPQHF.

The V and J genes are TRBV10-3 and TRBJ2-7, with TRBD1 matching over 12 bases. The J segment lost 4 bases and the V segment lost 7 bases, leaving 8 bases of the junction unmatched. Germline assignment: CDR1 ENHRY and CDR2 SYGVKD. The CDR3 consists of 15 residues. In nucleotides, the CDR3 is TGTGCCATCAACGCGGGACAGGGGGCATCATACGAGCAGTACTTC. It yields the protein CAINAGQGASYEQYF.

This clonotype was seen only a few times. The chain employs TRBV7-9 and TRBJ1-6, with D unclear. This CDR3 has 12 amino acids. Trimming stripped 4 bases from V and 9 bases from J, with 7 bases between. CDR1 and CDR2 from the germline V gene are SEHNR and FQNEAQ (reference sequence). CDR3 in amino acids: CASSSQISPLHF. DNA for the CDR3: TGTGCCAGCAGCTCCCAGATTTCACCCCTCCACTTT.

A few counts support this clonotype. The chain couples TRBV3-1 to TRBJ2-1; D is undetermined. Germline values: CDR1 LGHDT, CDR2 YNNKEL (reference sequence). V dropped 2 bases and J dropped 9 bases, with 8 bases sitting between them. The CDR3 is 12 amino acids. CDR3: CASSQKSREQFF. The CDR3 DNA reads as TGTGCCAGCAGCCAAAAGAGCCGTGAGCAGTTCTTC.

The gene calls are TRBV20-1 and TRBJ2-7; TRBD1 matches at 9 bases. Losses at the gene ends were 6 bases for V and 4 bases for J; bases not matched to a gene: 13. Germline values: CDR1 DFQATT, CDR2 SNEGSKA (reference sequence). There are 15 residues in the CDR3. CDR3 DNA sequence: TGCAGTGCGATCCCCGGGACAGGGAGGAGGTACGAGCAGTACTTC. Its protein product is CSAIPGTGRRYEQYF.

V is TRBV9 and J is TRBJ1-3; D is unresolved. The CDR3 runs 16 residues. The V end was cut by 2 bases, the J end by 7 bases, with 19 bases between. Germline V gene lookup returns CDR1 SGDLS and CDR2 YYNGEE. This CDR3 reads CASSVDLSYRENTIYF. Written as DNA, the CDR3 is TGTGCCAGCAGCGTTGATTTGAGTTATCGGGAGAACACCATATATTTT.

In its sample, this clonotype was seen a few times. The chain joins TRBV12-3 or TRBV12-4 to TRBJ2-6; 7 nucleotides match TRBD1. This CDR3 comprises 18 residues. The trim removed 2 bases at V and 0 bases at J, leaving 7 bases unmatched. CDR3 in DNA: TGTGCCAGCAGTTTATGGGACAGACCCGACTCTGGGGCCAACGTCCTGACTTTC. Protein product: CASSLWDRPDSGANVLTF.

This rearrangement joins TRBV7-3 to TRBJ2-1, with 12 bases identical to TRBD1. The CDR3 sequence is 18 residues long. The germline V gene has CDR1 SGHTA and CDR2 FQGTGA. J lost 6 bases, V lost 1 base, and 10 bases had no gene match. This CDR3 is CASSLKGQGAVWSNEQFF. The DNA of the CDR3 is TGTGCCAGCAGCTTAAAGGGACAGGGGGCGGTCTGGAGCAATGAGCAGTTCTTC. The whole variable domain, filled in from reference TRBV7-3 and TRBJ2-1, reads GAGVSQTPSNKVTEKGKYVELRCDPISGHTALYWYRQSLGQGPEFLIYFQGTGAADDSGLPNDRFFAVRPEGSVSTLKIQRTERGDSAVYLCASSLKGQGAVWSNEQFFGPGTRLTVL.

The chain carries TRBV14 and TRBJ1-3; TRBD1 might be the D (6 bases). Germline CDR1 and CDR2: SGHDN and FVKESK. The V and J ends lost 0 bases and 5 bases respectively, with 20 bases between them. This CDR3 comprises 18 residues. CDR3 sequence: CASSQDPSRGTLRNTIYF. The CDR3 DNA sequence: TGTGCCAGCAGCCAAGACCCATCCAGGGGTACTCTTCGAAACACCATATATTTT.

This chain connects TRBV10-3 to TRBJ1-5; unclear D gene. The V gene lost 2 bases and the J gene lost 9 bases, with 14 bases spanning the gap. The V gene's germline CDR1 is ENHRY and CDR2 SYGVKD. The CDR3 loop spans 14 amino acids. The CDR3 spells CAISERLEGGPQHF. The CDR3 DNA reads TGTGCCATCAGTGAGCGATTGGAGGGAGGGCCCCAGCATTTT.

This clonotype was found many times. The V call is TRBV12-3 or TRBV12-4, the J call TRBJ2-7, with a tentative D call TRBD1 (7 bases). Trimming cost V 6 bases and J 7 bases, with 10 bases left between them. This CDR3 has 11 amino acids. The CDR3 here is CASRQGREQYF. The CDR3 DNA follows: TGTGCCAGCAGACAGGGGAGGGAGCAGTACTTC.

J is TRBJ1-2 and V is TRBV4-1; D is unresolved. The CDR3 totals 14 residues. The germline gives CDR1 MGHRA, CDR2 YSYEKL. V was pared by 0 bases and J by 8 bases, with 13 bases between. Here the CDR3 reads CASSQDLRWRGYTF. DNA for the CDR3: TGCGCCAGCAGCCAAGATCTTAGGTGGAGGGGCTACACCTTC.